The clone carrying this T cell receptor (beta chain) is a singleton in its sample. What it binds is unknown. The CDR3 regions of TCR beta were amplified from RNA transcripts. The HTBI set primed first-round TCR CDR3 RT-PCR. TCRdb redid the calling of the multiplex PCR reads with MiXCR, one entry per CDR3 protein. The sample has a few hundred thousand distinct CDR3 sequences; about a sixth are singletons. These data belong to a study of T cells in Graves' hyperthyroidism and ophthalmopathy. Study-wide results and caveats: The model's output predicted ophthalmopathy at a median of around 6.9 months prior to onset.

Used for diagnoses were clinical symptoms, serum thyroxine and TRAb, thyroid ultrasound and orbital computed tomography. From germline, CDR1 is LNHDA and CDR2 SQIVND (reference sequence). The CDR3 consists of 12 residues. V was pared by 7 bases and J by 4 bases, with 8 bases between. This sequence originates from a woman in her thirties or forties with Graves' ophthalmopathy. V is TRBV19 and J is TRBJ1-5; no clear D. Material for sequencing was blood. For the CDR3, the DNA is TGTGCCAGTACGAGTTCAAATCAGCCCCAGCATTTT. Its translation: CASTSSNQPQHF. The whole variable domain, remainder taken from reference TRBV19 and TRBJ1-5, is DGGITQSPKYLFRKEGQNVTLSCEQNLNHDAMYWYRQDPGQGLRLIYYSQIVNDFQKGDIAEGYSVSREKKESFPLTVTSAQKNPTAFYLCASTSSNQPQHFGDGTRLSIL.